The entry below describes one T cell receptor beta chain. Repertoires were generated with immunoSEQ multiplex PCR, while TCRdb's copy carries only in-frame clones and drops some. The profile shows fewer than 80,000 clones, approximately 90% of them singletons. The sample comes from a study of blood T cell repertoires in COVID-19. Study-level information: The United States, Italy and Spain were the sources of the acute and convalescent COVID-19 samples. Sample material is recorded as cDNA or gDNA derived from T cells, B-cell-depleted T cells, or PBMCs.

The CDR3 totals 13 residues. The germline V and J ends were trimmed by 2 bases and 10 bases, with 9 bases remaining between them. The germline V gene has CDR1 MNHNS and CDR2 SASEGT. The chain couples TRBV6-1 to TRBJ1-6, with D unresolved. The source of this sequence is a human donor in a cohort sampled during active COVID-19. The specimen sequenced was peripheral blood. CDR3 DNA: TGTGCCAGCAGTGAATTAAGAGTCTCACCCCTCCACTTT. Residues: CASSELRVSPLHF.